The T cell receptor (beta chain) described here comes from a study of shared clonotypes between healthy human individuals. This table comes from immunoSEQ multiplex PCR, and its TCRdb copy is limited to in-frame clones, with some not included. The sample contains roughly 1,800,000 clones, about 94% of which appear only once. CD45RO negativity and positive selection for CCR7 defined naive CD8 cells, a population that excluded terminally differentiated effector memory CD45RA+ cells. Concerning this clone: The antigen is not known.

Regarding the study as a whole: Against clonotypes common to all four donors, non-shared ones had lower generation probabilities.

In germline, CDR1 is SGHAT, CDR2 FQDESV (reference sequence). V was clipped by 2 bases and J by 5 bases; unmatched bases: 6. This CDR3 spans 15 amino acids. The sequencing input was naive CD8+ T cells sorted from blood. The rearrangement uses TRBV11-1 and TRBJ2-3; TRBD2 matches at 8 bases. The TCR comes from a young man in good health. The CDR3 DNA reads TGTGCCAGCAGCTTAACGGGGGGGCCGGGAGATACGCAGTATTTT. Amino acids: CASSLTGGPGDTQYF.